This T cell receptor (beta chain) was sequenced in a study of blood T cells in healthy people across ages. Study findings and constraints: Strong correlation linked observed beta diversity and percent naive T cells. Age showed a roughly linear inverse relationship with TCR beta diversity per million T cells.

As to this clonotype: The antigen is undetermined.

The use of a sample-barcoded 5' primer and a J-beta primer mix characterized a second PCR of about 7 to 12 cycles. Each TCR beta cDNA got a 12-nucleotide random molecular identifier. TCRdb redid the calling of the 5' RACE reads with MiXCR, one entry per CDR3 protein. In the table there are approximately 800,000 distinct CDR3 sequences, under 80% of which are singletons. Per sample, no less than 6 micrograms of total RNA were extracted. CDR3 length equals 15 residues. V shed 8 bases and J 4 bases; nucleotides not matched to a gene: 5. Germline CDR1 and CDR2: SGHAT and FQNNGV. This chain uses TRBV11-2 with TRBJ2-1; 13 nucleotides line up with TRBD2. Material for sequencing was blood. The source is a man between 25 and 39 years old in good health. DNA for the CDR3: TGTGCCAGCGGGACTAGCGGGAATGGGTACAATGAGCAGTTCTTC. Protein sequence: CASGTSGNGYNEQFF.